A selection of T cell receptor beta chains follows, all from one sample in a study of cytomegalovirus exposure and HLA in healthy donors. The table came from immunoSEQ multiplex PCR; TCRdb's copy has only in-frame clones and leaves some out. The data show 87,000 or so clones, roughly 8.2% seen once. Sequenced material: PBMCs. The source of these receptors is a man aged 45-65 years in good health and CMV-seronegative. Each CDR3 is given with its conserved first and last residue. A D gene is named only where the DNA matches it firmly. Clone size is not always given. Where it is, it says once, few, many or a class for expanded clones.

clone_size: few; j_call: TRBJ1-5; cdr3_length: 14; d_call: NA; v_call: TRBV28; cdr3_nt: TGTGCCAGCAGCCTCTTCCAGGAAAACCAGCCCCAGCATTTT; cdr3_aa: CASSLFQENQPQHF
clone_size: NA; j_call: TRBJ2-1; cdr3_length: 14; d_call: NA; v_call: TRBV10-3; cdr3_nt: TGTGCCATCAGTGTTGAGGGGGGGCGGAATGAGCAGTTCTTC; cdr3_aa: CAISVEGGRNEQFF
clone_size: NA; j_call: TRBJ2-1; cdr3_length: 14; d_call: NA; v_call: TRBV6-6; cdr3_nt: TGTGCCAGCAGTCCCCACGTAGAGTACAATGAGCAGTTCTTC; cdr3_aa: CASSPHVEYNEQFF
clone_size: few; j_call: TRBJ2-2; cdr3_length: 15; d_call: NA; v_call: TRBV7-9; cdr3_nt: TGTGCCAGCAGGTTAGGTAGGGGACTCACCGGGGAGCTGTTTTTT; cdr3_aa: CASRLGRGLTGELFF
clone_size: NA; j_call: TRBJ1-5; cdr3_length: 15; d_call: NA; v_call: TRBV6-5; cdr3_nt: TGTGCCAGCAGTAAACAGGGATTTAGCAATCAGCCCCAGCATTTT; cdr3_aa: CASSKQGFSNQPQHF
clone_size: few; j_call: TRBJ1-5; cdr3_length: 15; d_call: TRBD1; v_call: TRBV27; cdr3_nt: TGTGCCAGCCGCACAGGGGTCGGTAGCAATCAGCCCCAGCATTTT; cdr3_aa: CASRTGVGSNQPQHF
clone_size: NA; j_call: TRBJ1-2; cdr3_length: 15; d_call: TRBD1; v_call: TRBV28; cdr3_nt: TGTGCCAGCGTCAATATAGGGACAGGGGTCTATGGCTACACCTTC; cdr3_aa: CASVNIGTGVYGYTF
clone_size: NA; j_call: TRBJ1-1; cdr3_length: 13; d_call: NA; v_call: TRBV30; cdr3_nt: TGTGCCTGGAGTCCAAGGGGGAACACTGAAGCTTTCTTT; cdr3_aa: CAWSPRGNTEAFF
clone_size: NA; j_call: TRBJ1-1; cdr3_length: 15; d_call: NA; v_call: TRBV25-1; cdr3_nt: TGTGCCAGCAGTGCCTTAGACAGAGGAAGCGCTGAAGCTTTCTTT; cdr3_aa: CASSALDRGSAEAFF
clone_size: few; j_call: TRBJ1-2; cdr3_length: 16; d_call: TRBD1; v_call: TRBV6-5; cdr3_nt: TGTGCCAGCAGTTACCGAAAGGGACAGAGTAATCATGGCTACACCTTC; cdr3_aa: CASSYRKGQSNHGYTF
clone_size: few; j_call: TRBJ2-1; cdr3_length: 14; d_call: NA; v_call: TRBV4-2; cdr3_nt: TGTGCCAGCAGCCAAGATTCCGCGGGATATGAGCAGTTCTTC; cdr3_aa: CASSQDSAGYEQFF
clone_size: NA; j_call: TRBJ2-7; cdr3_length: 16; d_call: NA; v_call: TRBV4-2; cdr3_nt: TGTGCCAGCAGCCAAGACGCGGCAGGACAAGCCTACGAGCAGTACTTC; cdr3_aa: CASSQDAAGQAYEQYF
clone_size: few; j_call: TRBJ2-3; cdr3_length: 15; d_call: TRBD2; v_call: TRBV5-4; cdr3_nt: TGTGCCAGCAGCCCTAGCGGGGGGGCGATAGATACGCAGTATTTT; cdr3_aa: CASSPSGGAIDTQYF
clone_size: NA; j_call: TRBJ2-3; cdr3_length: 19; d_call: TRBD2; v_call: TRBV7-6; cdr3_nt: TGTGCCAGCACCGGGGCTAGCGGAGCCGAAGGTACTAGCACAGATACGCAGTATTTT; cdr3_aa: CASTGASGAEGTSTDTQYF
clone_size: NA; j_call: TRBJ1-1; cdr3_length: 13; d_call: NA; v_call: TRBV6-5; cdr3_nt: TGTGCCAGCACCCAGGGAACGAACACTGAAGCTTTCTTT; cdr3_aa: CASTQGTNTEAFF
clone_size: NA; j_call: TRBJ1-6; cdr3_length: 15; d_call: TRBD1; v_call: TRBV7-2; cdr3_nt: TGTGCCAGCAGCAGCAGCGGGACAGGGAATTCACCCCTCCACTTT; cdr3_aa: CASSSSGTGNSPLHF
clone_size: NA; j_call: TRBJ2-3; cdr3_length: 16; d_call: NA; v_call: TRBV7-9; cdr3_nt: TGTGCCAGCACCAGTAACAGGTGGCGGCACACAGATACGCAGTATTTT; cdr3_aa: CASTSNRWRHTDTQYF
clone_size: NA; j_call: TRBJ2-1; cdr3_length: 12; d_call: NA; v_call: TRBV5-6; cdr3_nt: TGTGCCAGCAGTCGCAGGGTAGGTGAGCAGTTCTTC; cdr3_aa: CASSRRVGEQFF
clone_size: NA; j_call: TRBJ2-5; cdr3_length: 15; d_call: NA; v_call: TRBV30; cdr3_nt: TGTGCCTGGACCGGGCGGGGAGGTCCCCAAGAGACCCAGTACTTC; cdr3_aa: CAWTGRGGPQETQYF
clone_size: NA; j_call: TRBJ2-1; cdr3_length: 15; d_call: TRBD2; v_call: TRBV7-9; cdr3_nt: TGTGCCAGCAGCTTAATAGCGGGGACCTACAATGAGCAGTTCTTC; cdr3_aa: CASSLIAGTYNEQFF
clone_size: once; j_call: TRBJ2-1; cdr3_length: 14; d_call: NA; v_call: TRBV6-4; cdr3_nt: TGTGCCAGCAGTCCCCAACGTGGTGGGGGGGAGCAGTTCTTC; cdr3_aa: CASSPQRGGGEQFF
clone_size: NA; j_call: TRBJ1-3; cdr3_length: 15; d_call: NA; v_call: TRBV18; cdr3_nt: TGTGCCAGCTCACGTAGCGGGGGCGCTGGAAACACCATATATTTT; cdr3_aa: CASSRSGGAGNTIYF
clone_size: NA; j_call: TRBJ2-3; cdr3_length: 13; d_call: NA; v_call: TRBV11-3; cdr3_nt: TGTGCCAGCGGGCGGGGAATCACAGATACGCAGTATTTT; cdr3_aa: CASGRGITDTQYF
clone_size: medium-sized; j_call: TRBJ2-6; cdr3_length: 16; d_call: NA; v_call: TRBV30; cdr3_nt: TGTGCCTGGACCATGACAGGCTACTCTGGGGCCAACGTCCTGACTTTC; cdr3_aa: CAWTMTGYSGANVLTF
clone_size: few; j_call: TRBJ1-2; cdr3_length: 16; d_call: TRBD1; v_call: TRBV6-5; cdr3_nt: TGTGCCAGCAGTTACTCGACGGGACAGGGACACTATGGCTACACCTTC; cdr3_aa: CASSYSTGQGHYGYTF
clone_size: NA; j_call: TRBJ1-3; cdr3_length: 17; d_call: NA; v_call: TRBV9; cdr3_nt: TGTGCCAGCAGCAACAACCCGCTAGGACAGTCTGGAAACACCATATATTTT; cdr3_aa: CASSNNPLGQSGNTIYF
clone_size: NA; j_call: TRBJ2-1; cdr3_length: 13; d_call: NA; v_call: TRBV10-3; cdr3_nt: TGTGCCATCAAAAACAGCTCCTACAATGAGCAGTTCTTC; cdr3_aa: CAIKNSSYNEQFF
clone_size: NA; j_call: TRBJ2-3; cdr3_length: 13; d_call: TRBD2; v_call: TRBV5-1; cdr3_nt: TGCGCCAGCAGCACTAGCGCTGCAGATACGCAGTATTTT; cdr3_aa: CASSTSAADTQYF
clone_size: few; j_call: TRBJ2-7; cdr3_length: 14; d_call: NA; v_call: TRBV6-1; cdr3_nt: TGTGCCAGCAGGGGGACAAATGGTACCTACGAGCAGTACTTC; cdr3_aa: CASRGTNGTYEQYF
clone_size: NA; j_call: TRBJ1-5; cdr3_length: 14; d_call: NA; v_call: TRBV6-5; cdr3_nt: TGTGCCAGCTACCCTCAGGTGTTCAATCAGCCCCAGCATTTT; cdr3_aa: CASYPQVFNQPQHF
clone_size: NA; j_call: TRBJ2-7; cdr3_length: 15; d_call: TRBD1; v_call: TRBV7-2; cdr3_nt: TGTGCCAGCAGCCCGGGGACAGGCTCCTTTAAGGAGCAGTACTTC; cdr3_aa: CASSPGTGSFKEQYF
clone_size: few; j_call: TRBJ1-1; cdr3_length: 13; d_call: NA; v_call: TRBV7-8; cdr3_nt: TGTGCCAGCAGCCCCCATTTCGGCACTGAAGCTTTCTTT; cdr3_aa: CASSPHFGTEAFF
clone_size: NA; j_call: TRBJ1-2; cdr3_length: 18; d_call: NA; v_call: TRBV28; cdr3_nt: TGTGCCAGCAGTTCCATGGGGGGTTGGGCGACAAAATACTATGGCTACACCTTC; cdr3_aa: CASSSMGGWATKYYGYTF
clone_size: NA; j_call: TRBJ2-1; cdr3_length: 16; d_call: TRBD2; v_call: TRBV11-1; cdr3_nt: TGTGCCAGCAGCCAACTGACTAGCGGGGGGGCAGGTGAGCAGTTCTTC; cdr3_aa: CASSQLTSGGAGEQFF
clone_size: few; j_call: TRBJ2-2; cdr3_length: 15; d_call: NA; v_call: TRBV9; cdr3_nt: TGTGCCAGCAGCCCCCGTGGGGAGCGGTCCGGGGAGCTGTTTTTT; cdr3_aa: CASSPRGERSGELFF
clone_size: few; j_call: TRBJ2-3; cdr3_length: 14; d_call: NA; v_call: TRBV7-3; cdr3_nt: TGTGCCAGCAGCCTGAGCGGGTCCGGAGATACGCAGTATTTT; cdr3_aa: CASSLSGSGDTQYF
clone_size: few; j_call: TRBJ1-2; cdr3_length: 16; d_call: NA; v_call: TRBV9; cdr3_nt: TGTGCCAGCAGCCCCCGGGGGTACGGAACTAACTATGGCTACACCTTC; cdr3_aa: CASSPRGYGTNYGYTF
clone_size: NA; j_call: TRBJ2-1; cdr3_length: 20; d_call: TRBD2; v_call: TRBV7-8; cdr3_nt: TGTGCCAGCAGCCGAATGGGGGTAGCGGGAGGACAAAGCTCCTACAATGAGCAGTTCTTC; cdr3_aa: CASSRMGVAGGQSSYNEQFF
clone_size: NA; j_call: TRBJ2-7; cdr3_length: 15; d_call: TRBD1; v_call: TRBV5-4; cdr3_nt: TGTGCCAGCAGCGTCTTCGGACAGGGGGACCACGAGCAGTACTTC; cdr3_aa: CASSVFGQGDHEQYF
clone_size: NA; j_call: TRBJ1-3; cdr3_length: 15; d_call: TRBD1; v_call: TRBV7-9; cdr3_nt: TGTGCCAGCAGCCCGACAGGGGGCTCTGGAAACACCATATATTTT; cdr3_aa: CASSPTGGSGNTIYF
clone_size: few; j_call: TRBJ1-1; cdr3_length: 13; d_call: TRBD1; v_call: TRBV30; cdr3_nt: TGTGCCTGGAAATCTGGGACAGGGCGTGAAGCTTTCTTT; cdr3_aa: CAWKSGTGREAFF
clone_size: NA; j_call: TRBJ2-7; cdr3_length: 15; d_call: NA; v_call: TRBV6-6; cdr3_nt: TGTGCCAGCAGTTTGCGGACAGGGAGGGGTGGCGAGCAGTACTTC; cdr3_aa: CASSLRTGRGGEQYF
clone_size: few; j_call: TRBJ2-7; cdr3_length: 17; d_call: TRBD2; v_call: TRBV27; cdr3_nt: TGTGCCAGCAGTCCACTGGGATTCGGGAGGGTCTCCTACGAGCAGTACTTC; cdr3_aa: CASSPLGFGRVSYEQYF
clone_size: NA; j_call: TRBJ1-4; cdr3_length: 15; d_call: NA; v_call: TRBV6-1; cdr3_nt: TGTGCCAGCAGTGATACAGGGCCTCCTCGGGAAAAACTGTTTTTT; cdr3_aa: CASSDTGPPREKLFF